These T cell receptor beta chains were read from a single sample in a study of T cell repertoires in cytomegalovirus infection. TCRdb ran MiXCR on the reads and lists one entry per CDR3 protein. The sample yields hundreds of thousands of distinct CDR3 sequences, under 20% seen once. The sample comprised PBMCs. The receptors were gathered from a human donor in good health (CMV status not recorded). Some clones in this sample may be carry-over from other donors' samples. CDR3s include the opening cysteine and the closing phenylalanine or tryptophan. The D gene is left open where the match is weak. Clone size is shown for a subset of rows, as once, few, many or a class of expanded clone.

TRBJ1-5	.	TRBV6-5	many	TGTGCCAGCAGTTTAAATCTACAGGGTCCCCAGCATTTT	CASSLNLQGPQHF
TRBJ2-1	TRBD1	TRBV5-8	.	TGTGCCATCTCCCGTTCCGTACCGGGACAGGGGTTCCCTCGCTCCTACAATGAGCAGTTCTTC	CAISRSVPGQGFPRSYNEQFF
TRBJ2-1	TRBD2	TRBV15	many	TGTGCCACCAGCAGACTAGCGGGGAGCTCCTACAATGAGCAGTTCTTC	CATSRLAGSSYNEQFF
TRBJ1-1	.	TRBV3-1	.	TGTGCCAGCAGCCAAGATTTTCGAGGCACTGAAGCTTTCTTT	CASSQDFRGTEAFF
TRBJ2-5	TRBD2	TRBV2	.	TGTGCCAGCGGGGGACTAGCGGGGGGTCGAGAGACCCAGTACTTC	CASGGLAGGRETQYF
TRBJ2-1	TRBD2	TRBV20-1	.	TGCAGTGCTAGAGGGGCCCTAGCGGGTAGTCCCTACAATGAGCAGTTCTTC	CSARGALAGSPYNEQFF
TRBJ2-1	TRBD1	TRBV28	many	TGTGCCAGCAGTTGGGGCAGGGGGCAGAATGAGCAGTTCTTC	CASSWGRGQNEQFF
TRBJ1-5	.	TRBV7-2	.	TGTGCCAGCAGCCCAACCATACGGACCCTAACTGCATGGCCCCAGCATTTT	CASSPTIRTLTAWPQHF
TRBJ2-3	TRBD2	TRBV20-1	few	TGCAGTGCCTCCAGCGGGGGGGCCTTTAGCTCTCGCACAGATACGCAGTATTTT	CSASSGGAFSSRTDTQYF
TRBJ1-1	.	TRBV6-1	few	TGTGCCAGCAGTTATCACAGTCGGATGAACACTGAAGCTTTCTTT	CASSYHSRMNTEAFF
TRBJ1-2	.	TRBV10-3	.	TGTGCCATCAGTGGGAGGGAGAACTATGGCTACACCTTC	CAISGRENYGYTF
TRBJ2-1	.	TRBV7-2	few	TGTGCCAGCAGCTTAGGGTCGGGGCAGTTCTTC	CASSLGSGQFF
TRBJ1-4	.	TRBV7-8	.	TGTGCCAGCTCTCGGTCGGGGGCGCAAGGTGAAAAACTGTTTTTT	CASSRSGAQGEKLFF
TRBJ1-5	.	TRBV19	.	TGTGCCAGTGGACGGGAATATAGCAATCAGCCCCAGCATTTT	CASGREYSNQPQHF
TRBJ2-2	.	TRBV18	.	TGTGCCAGCTCACCACAAAAGGGTCCCAGCACCGGGGAGCTGTTTTTT	CASSPQKGPSTGELFF
TRBJ1-2	TRBD1	TRBV28	once	TGTGCCAGCAGTACCCAGGGGGCTGGCTATGGCTACACCTTC	CASSTQGAGYGYTF
TRBJ1-2	.	TRBV27	.	TGTGCCAGCAGTTTACGGCCAGGGGATGGCTACACCTTC	CASSLRPGDGYTF
TRBJ1-1	.	TRBV7-8	many	TGTGCCAGCAGCTTAGCGGGATCGAACACTGAAGCTTTCTTT	CASSLAGSNTEAFF
TRBJ1-2	.	TRBV7-2	.	TGTGCCAGCAGCCCAGACGGCAGGGTGTATGGCTACACCTTC	CASSPDGRVYGYTF
TRBJ1-6	.	TRBV7-2	many	TGTGCCAGCAGCTTAGGGTCAAGGGATTCACCCCTCCACTTT	CASSLGSRDSPLHF
TRBJ2-1	.	TRBV11-2	many	TGTGCCAGCAGCTTAGGGGCCACGGGAGAGCAGTTCTTC	CASSLGATGEQFF
TRBJ1-6	TRBD1	TRBV20-1	.	TGCAGTGCTAGAGATTCCAACAGGGGGCATGATTCACCCCTCCACTTT	CSARDSNRGHDSPLHF
TRBJ1-1	TRBD1	TRBV7-9	few	TGTGCCAGCAGCTTCGGACAGGAAGGAAACACTGAAGCTTTCTTT	CASSFGQEGNTEAFF
TRBJ2-5	.	TRBV20-1	many	TGCAGTGCAAAAGACAGGTCCAAAGAGACCCAGTACTTC	CSAKDRSKETQYF
TRBJ2-3	.	TRBV7-3	many	TGTGCCAGCAGCTTAAAAGGGCTCCTAAGCACAGATACGCAGTATTTT	CASSLKGLLSTDTQYF
TRBJ2-3	.	TRBV4-3	many	TGCGCCAGCAGCCAAAGGGTTAGCACAGATACGCAGTATTTT	CASSQRVSTDTQYF
TRBJ2-5	.	TRBV6-2/TRBV6-3	.	TGTGCCAGCACCGACACAGGGACGTACCAAGAGACCCAGTACTTC	CASTDTGTYQETQYF
TRBJ2-5	.	TRBV6-2/TRBV6-3	few	TGTGCCAGCAGTTACCCGGCTGTCCGTTCGGGTGGACAGCTCGACACAAGGGAGACCCAGTACTTC	CASSYPAVRSGGQLDTRETQYF
TRBJ2-7	.	TRBV4-1	.	TGCGCCAGCAGCCAAGATGTGGGAAATCTCTACGAGCAGTACTTC	CASSQDVGNLYEQYF
TRBJ2-2	.	TRBV2	.	TGTGCCAGCAGTGATGTCAGGCGCAACACCGGGGAGCTGTTTTTT	CASSDVRRNTGELFF
TRBJ1-4	.	TRBV2	.	TGTGCCAGCAGGGTACAGGGCGGGGATGAAAAACTGTTTTTT	CASRVQGGDEKLFF
TRBJ1-5	.	TRBV12-3/TRBV12-4	many	TGTGCCAGCTCAGACTGGAATAGCAATCAGCCCCAGCATTTT	CASSDWNSNQPQHF
TRBJ1-5	.	TRBV28	few	TGTGCCAGCAGTCCCCTCGGTGGGGCCGGACGCCAGCCCCAGCATTTT	CASSPLGGAGRQPQHF
TRBJ2-7	TRBD1	TRBV7-2	many	TGTGCCAGCAGCCTCGGCTGGGACAGGGGTCCAAACGAGCAGTACTTC	CASSLGWDRGPNEQYF
TRBJ2-3	TRBD2	TRBV7-2	many	TGTGCCAGCAGCCGCGGGGGGGGGAGCACAGATACGCAGTATTTT	CASSRGGGSTDTQYF
TRBJ2-5	.	TRBV7-2	few	TGTGCCAGCAGCTTAAATCCAGCGGGAGAGACCCAGTACTTC	CASSLNPAGETQYF